Following are 18 T cell receptor beta chains from one sample sequenced in a study of T cells after yellow fever vaccination. TCRdb called the 5' RACE reads again in MiXCR, with one record for every CDR3 protein. The sample has 600,000 to 750,000 distinct CDR3 sequences, roughly 12% seen once. The sequencing here drew on PBMCs, taken on the day of the yellow fever booster vaccination. Receptors originate from a young man who received the YFV17D yellow fever vaccine.

This clonotype showed up just a few times. V gene TRBV29-1 combines with J gene TRBJ2-7, with no clear D. Trimming took 4 bases from V and 5 from J, leaving 15 bases between them. Germline V gene lookup returns CDR1 SQVTM and CDR2 ANQGSEA. This CDR3 has 13 residues. DNA of the CDR3: TGCAGCGTTGCTCAACTGGACGGGCACGAGCAGTACTTC. Encoded protein: CSVAQLDGHEQYF.

This clonotype occurred many times. This chain joins TRBV12-3 or TRBV12-4 and TRBJ2-5, with unresolved D. This CDR3 is 14 amino acids long. Trimming cost V 6 bases and J 5 bases, with 16 bases left between them. The CDR3 loop reads CASSRSRLSETQYF. The CDR3, as DNA: TGTGCCAGCAGCCGCTCTAGGCTTTCCGAGACCCAGTACTTC.

The rearrangement uses TRBV28 and TRBJ2-3, with 9 bases fitting TRBD1. The CDR3 covers 15 residues. CDR1 and CDR2 (germline): MDHEN, SYDVKM. J lost 5 bases, V lost 3 bases, and 6 bases had no gene match. CDR3 nucleotides: TGTGCCAGCAGTTTTGGGGACAGGGAGGGAGATACGCAGTATTTT. Its protein is CASSFGDREGDTQYF.

V gene TRBV6-2 or TRBV6-3 combines with J gene TRBJ1-1, with TRBD1 as a possible D gene (6 bases). The CDR3 loop spans 14 amino acids. The V gene's germline CDR1 is MNHEY and CDR2 SVGEGT. V was trimmed by 6 bases and J by 1 base, leaving 12 bases between them. The chain's CDR3 is CASSRPGENTEAFF. DNA for the CDR3: TGTGCCAGCAGCCGCCCAGGGGAGAACACTGAAGCTTTCTTT.

This clonotype was seen more than once but under ten times. The genes are TRBV15 and TRBJ2-5, with D possibly matching TRBD2 (6 bases). Germline CDR1 LNHNV, CDR2 YYDKDF (reference sequence). The CDR3 extends over 15 amino acids. V shed 0 bases and J shed 5 bases, with 13 bases lying between them. The DNA for the CDR3 is TGTGCCACCAGCAGAGATTGGCGGGATCGGGAGACCCAGTACTTC. This codes for CATSRDWRDRETQYF.

The chain couples TRBV19 to TRBJ2-6; no reliable D call. V was shortened by 4 bases and J by 4 bases, with 20 bases between the two germline ends. Per the germline V gene, CDR1 is LNHDA and CDR2 is SQIVND (reference sequence). This CDR3 comprises 18 residues. CDR3 protein: CASSNLAAQVIGANVLTF. In DNA form, the CDR3 reads TGTGCCAGTAGTAATTTGGCGGCACAAGTTATCGGGGCCAACGTCCTGACTTTC.

This clonotype has only a few counts. V is TRBV7-2 and J is TRBJ1-1; a possible D gene is TRBD1 (6 bases). CDR1 is SGHTA, CDR2 FQGNSA, per germline. CDR3 length equals 16 residues. Between the trimmed V and J ends, which lost 1 base and 5 bases, there was a span of 17 bases. The CDR3: CASSLGSGGRGTEAFF. The CDR3 region has the DNA TGTGCCAGCAGCTTAGGATCGGGGGGGCGAGGAACTGAAGCTTTCTTT.

This clonotype was recorded many times. V usage is TRBV7-3 and J usage is TRBJ2-7; TRBD1 matches at 7 bases. CDR1 and CDR2 (germline): SGHTA, FQGTGA. The CDR3 has 15 amino acids. With V trimmed by 2 bases and J by 3 bases, 7 bases remained unmatched. CDR3 DNA sequence: TGTGCCAGCAGCTTACAGACAGGGTCCCTCTACGAGCAGTACTTC. Its translation is CASSLQTGSLYEQYF. The entire variable domain, with the rest obtained from reference TRBV7-3 and TRBJ2-7, is as follows: GAGVSQTPSNKVTEKGKYVELRCDPISGHTALYWYRQSLGQGPEFLIYFQGTGAADDSGLPNDRFFAVRPEGSVSTLKIQRTERGDSAVYLCASSLQTGSLYEQYFGPGTRLTVT.

This clonotype has a handful of counts. The genes are TRBV7-9 and TRBJ2-1, with unresolved D. Germline CDR1 is SEHNR and CDR2 is FQNEAQ (reference sequence). The V end was cut by 7 bases, the J end by 6 bases, with 10 bases between. The CDR3 is 12 residues long. The CDR3 DNA sequence: TGTGCCAGCACCGAGGACCCCAATGAGCAGTTCTTC. It specifies CASTEDPNEQFF.

This sequence joins TRBV20-1 and TRBJ2-5, with D possibly TRBD2 on 5 matching bases. Trimming cost V 5 bases and J 1 base, with 17 bases left between them. CDR3 length: 15 amino acids. The germline gives CDR1 DFQATT, CDR2 SNEGSKA (reference sequence). This CDR3 reads CSALLAPGSQETQYF. CDR3 nucleotide sequence: TGCAGTGCTCTCCTAGCCCCGGGGAGCCAAGAGACCCAGTACTTC.

This rearrangement joins TRBV5-4 to TRBJ2-3, with unresolved D. Germline CDR1 and CDR2: SGHNT and YYREEE (reference sequence). The CDR3 covers 13 residues. Trimming took 5 bases from V and 0 from J, leaving 7 bases between them. CDR3 bases: TGTGCCAGCAGGATACTCAGCACAGATACGCAGTATTTT. Residues: CASRILSTDTQYF.

This rearrangement joins TRBV11-2 to TRBJ2-7; maybe TRBD2 (5 bases). Germline CDR1 and CDR2: SGHAT and FQNNGV. Trimming took 5 bases from V and 7 from J, leaving 15 bases between them. The CDR3 has 13 amino acids. This chain's CDR3 is CASSDFPTGEQYF. The DNA for the CDR3 is TGTGCCAGCAGCGATTTTCCCACGGGGGAGCAGTACTTC.

This clonotype has a count of ten or more. The chain links TRBV6-2 or TRBV6-3 to TRBJ2-1, with D maybe TRBD1 (6 bases). The CDR3 has 15 residues. Germline V gives CDR1 MNHEY, CDR2 SVGEGT. V was trimmed by 8 bases and J by 9 bases, leaving 23 bases between them. The CDR3 DNA reads TGTGCCAGCGTCGAGGGGGATCATCGCCTGGGTGAGCAGTTCTTC. It encodes CASVEGDHRLGEQFF.

This clonotype was counted a few times. The final CDR3 position lacks the conserved phenylalanine or tryptophan, pointing to a likely read error. The DNA is omitted, as the CDR3 cannot be located on it reliably, and the CDR3 follows TCRdb's listing. The rearrangement joins TRBV7-2 to TRBJ1-2; the DNA was not compared with TRBD1, the D call given in the table. The CDR3 is 13 amino acids in total, end residues counted. CDR1 is SGHTA and CDR2 is FQGNSA in the germline V gene. This CDR3 reads CASSLQDTRRLAL.

The chain employs TRBV23-1 and TRBJ2-7, with 12 positions matching TRBD1. TRBV23-1 is an ORF; its function is uncertain. V was clipped by 4 bases and J by 5 bases; unmatched bases: 3. The CDR3 extends over 14 amino acids. CDR3 bases: TGCGCCAGCAGTCCGGGACAGGGGGCAAACGAGCAGTACTTC. It encodes CASSPGQGANEQYF.

This clonotype was detected only a few times. The chain uses TRBV19 and TRBJ2-1; 14 positions match TRBD2. Germline lookup yields CDR1 LNHDA and CDR2 SQIVND (reference sequence). CDR3 length: 16 residues. Trimming took 8 bases from V and 8 from J; bases not matched to a gene: 11. CDR3 DNA sequence: TGTGCCAGTTACGGGACTAGCGGGAGAAAGGTTGATGAGCAGTTCTTC. Its protein is CASYGTSGRKVDEQFF. Looking up the rest from reference TRBV19 and TRBJ2-1 gives the full variable domain: DGGITQSPKYLFRKEGQNVTLSCEQNLNHDAMYWYRQDPGQGLRLIYYSQIVNDFQKGDIAEGYSVSREKKESFPLTVTSAQKNPTAFYLCASYGTSGRKVDEQFFGPGTRLTVL.

This clonotype was recorded at least ten times. The chain is built from TRBV5-1 and TRBJ2-7, with 10 bases identical to TRBD1. After removal of 4 bases from V and 0 bases from J, the junction contained 4 bases not matched to a gene. Germline CDR1 reads SGHRS; CDR2 reads YFSETQ. The CDR3 contains 15 residues. The CDR3 DNA reads as TGCGCCAGCAGCGGGGACAGGGGCTTCTCCTACGAGCAGTACTTC. This encodes CASSGDRGFSYEQYF.

In its sample, this clonotype was seen many times. This chain joins TRBV7-2 and TRBJ2-7; 9 nucleotides line up with TRBD2. CDR1 is SGHTA and CDR2 is FQGNSA in the germline V gene. The CDR3 runs to 14 residues. V lost 1 base and J lost 4; bases outside the gene matches: 2. The CDR3 coding sequence is TGTGCCAGCAGCTTAGTTCTAGCGGGATACGAGCAGTACTTC. Translating gives CASSLVLAGYEQYF.